These 14 T cell receptor beta chains came from one sample sequenced in a study of neurological immune-mediated disorders. TCRdb passed the 5' RACE reads through MiXCR, listing each CDR3 protein once. The sample consists of about 69,000 distinct CDR3 sequences, 3.9% of them appearing once. The specimen sequenced was PBMCs. Source of these receptors: a man aged 25 to 45 with multiple sclerosis.

Many counts were recorded for this clonotype. The chain has TRBV20-1 and TRBJ2-7, with D perhaps TRBD2 (6 bases). Germline V lookup: CDR1 DFQATT, CDR2 SNEGSKA (reference sequence). The CDR3 loop spans 14 amino acids. Trimming left V 6 bases short and J 6 bases short, with 21 bases between. The CDR3 region has the DNA TGCAGTGCGGCGGGGCGGACGGACGCCCCCGAGCAGTACTTC. As protein: CSAAGRTDAPEQYF.

At least ten counts were recorded for this clonotype. The chain links TRBV12-3 or TRBV12-4 to TRBJ1-1; D is ambiguous. Deletions cut 5 bases from V and 8 bases from J, with 9 bases between. The length of the CDR3 is 11 residues. As DNA, the CDR3 is TGTGCCAGCAGTACTATGTGGGAAGCTTTCTTT. This sequence encodes CASSTMWEAFF.

This clonotype was counted many times. The chain joins TRBV11-2 to TRBJ2-7, with 15 positions matching TRBD2. V shed 5 bases and J 7 bases; nucleotides not matched to a gene: 6. Per germline, CDR1 SGHAT and CDR2 FQNNGV. The CDR3 sequence is 15 residues long. For the CDR3, the DNA is TGTGCCAGCAGCCATGGACTAGCGGGGGGGCGGGAGCAGTACTTC. As protein: CASSHGLAGGREQYF.

The table lists this clonotype with many counts. The V and J genes are TRBV10-3 and TRBJ2-3; 7 nucleotides align to TRBD2. The CDR3 has 15 residues. Germline trimming cut 6 bases from V and 4 bases from J; bases unmatched to any gene: 10. Germline V gene sequence: CDR1 ENHRY, CDR2 SYGVKD. The DNA of the CDR3 is TGTGCCATCAGGCTAGCGGCGGGGTTCGCAGATACGCAGTATTTT. This encodes CAIRLAAGFADTQYF.

This clonotype has ten or more counts. This rearrangement joins TRBV20-1 to TRBJ2-5; perhaps TRBD2 as D (6 bases). The germline gives CDR1 DFQATT, CDR2 SNEGSKA (reference sequence). The CDR3 loop spans 13 amino acids. Trimming cost V 3 bases and J 9 bases, with 17 bases left between them. The CDR3 sequence is CSARGEAWGAQYF. The CDR3 nucleotides read TGCAGTGCTAGGGGGGAGGCGTGGGGGGCCCAGTACTTC.

This clonotype has ten or more counts. The rearrangement links TRBV4-1 to TRBJ1-2, with 7 bases lining up with TRBD1. The CDR3 has 15 amino acids. Trimming took 4 bases from V and 7 from J; bases not matched to a gene: 12. Germline V gene sequence: CDR1 MGHRA, CDR2 YSYEKL. The CDR3 is CASSPLGTETLGYTF. Here the CDR3 DNA reads TGCGCCAGCAGCCCTTTAGGGACAGAGACCCTTGGCTACACCTTC.

This clonotype was seen many times. V and J are TRBV6-1 and TRBJ1-6, with D tentatively TRBD1 (5 bases). Between the trimmed V and J ends, which lost 1 base and 10 bases, there was a span of 8 bases. The germline V gene encodes CDR1 MNHNS and CDR2 SASEGT. The CDR3 consists of 13 residues. In DNA, the CDR3 is TGTGCCAGCAGTGAAGGGGGGGTCTCACCCCTCCACTTT. Protein product: CASSEGGVSPLHF.

This clonotype has ten or more counts. The genes are TRBV7-2 and TRBJ2-1; perhaps TRBD2 as D (6 bases). The CDR3 runs 13 residues. The germline CDR1 and CDR2 sequences are SGHTA and FQGNSA. Trimming took 2 bases from V and 9 from J, leaving 11 bases between them. This CDR3 reads CASSLRRGGEQFF. Here the CDR3 DNA reads TGTGCCAGCAGCTTAAGGAGGGGCGGTGAGCAGTTCTTC.

This clonotype was counted at least ten times. J is TRBJ1-1 and V is TRBV14; no clear D gene. Deletions cut 1 base from V and 8 bases from J, with 11 bases between. Germline CDR1 is SGHDN and CDR2 is FVKESK. The CDR3 is 13 amino acids. The CDR3 DNA reads as TGTGCCAGCAGCCAAGTGAGGATTGGGGAAGCTTTCTTT. It yields the protein CASSQVRIGEAFF.

This clonotype has ten or more counts. V usage is TRBV7-2 and J usage is TRBJ2-5, with TRBD2 as a possible D gene (7 bases). CDR1 is SGHTA and CDR2 is FQGNSA in the germline V gene. The V and J ends lost 1 base and 4 bases respectively, with 22 bases between them. The CDR3 covers 18 residues. CDR3 sequence: CASSLVIRGGAPRETQYF. The CDR3 DNA sequence: TGTGCCAGCAGCTTAGTAATTAGGGGGGGGGCTCCCCGAGAGACCCAGTACTTC.

In this sample, this clonotype turned up many times. This chain uses TRBV6-6 with TRBJ1-1, with TRBD1 as a possible D gene (6 bases). Germline V gene sequence: CDR1 MNHNY, CDR2 SVGAGI (reference sequence). V was shortened by 2 bases and J by 6 bases, with 13 bases between the two germline ends. The CDR3 loop spans 14 amino acids. CDR3 DNA sequence: TGTGCCAGCAGTTACACGGTAGGGGGGCCTGAAGCTTTCTTT. Its translation: CASSYTVGGPEAFF.

This clonotype was recorded at least ten times. The J gene is TRBJ1-1, the V gene TRBV7-9, with TRBD1 as a possible D gene (6 bases). Germline V lookup: CDR1 SEHNR, CDR2 FQNEAQ (reference sequence). V was trimmed by 7 bases and J by 0 bases, leaving 15 bases between them. CDR3 length: 15 residues. The CDR3 sequence: CASIRPGHLNTEAFF. DNA for the CDR3: TGTGCCAGCATCCGACCGGGACACTTGAACACTGAAGCTTTCTTT. The full variable domain, in which reference TRBV7-9 and TRBJ1-1 provide the parts outside the CDR3, is DTGVSQNPRHKITKRGQNVTFRCDPISEHNRLYWYRQTLGQGPEFLTYFQNEAQLEKSRLLSDRFSAERPKGSFSTLEIQRTEQGDSAMYLCASIRPGHLNTEAFFGQGTRLTVV.

This clonotype showed up many times. The CDR3 nucleotides read TGTGCCATCAGTGAGGTAGGGAAGTACGAGCAGTACTTC. Its translation is CAISEVGKYEQYF. The chain couples TRBV10-3 to TRBJ2-7; D gene uncertain. The germline gives CDR1 ENHRY, CDR2 SYGVKD. Trimming stripped 2 bases from V and 4 bases from J, with 9 bases between. This CDR3 has 13 residues.

In its sample, this clonotype was seen many times. V usage is TRBV5-1 and J usage is TRBJ2-5; no clear D. Germline values: CDR1 SGHRS, CDR2 YFSETQ. Trimming took off 3 bases at V and 1 base at J, with 16 bases between the two ends. This CDR3 has 16 amino acids. The DNA for the CDR3 is TGCGCCAGCAGCTGGGCCCCCCAGCGAGTCCAAGAGACCCAGTACTTC. This translates into CASSWAPQRVQETQYF.